The clone carrying this TCR beta chain was observed at least ten times. Antigen unknown. Patients were all untreated before their thyroid surgery. In the study's own analysis: A classifier for distant metastasis in papillary thyroid cancer was constructed using CDR3 differences observed across clinicopathological groups. From the PCR reads, TCRdb re-called clones with MiXCR. These V and J calls rely on TCRdb rather than the paper's analysis. The repertoire consists of about 59,000 clones, with roughly 15% occurring once and the leading ten covering about 9.4%. The sample comes from a study of metastatic and nonmetastatic thyroid tumors. Study as a whole: From malignant and benign thyroid patients, repertoires in blood and in tumor or nodule tissue were compared.

Germline CDR1 is DFQATT and CDR2 is SNEGSKA (reference sequence). The CDR3 length is 15 residues. V lost 6 bases to trimming and J lost 0 bases, with 15 bases between them. The study, taken as a whole, reports: When malignant thyroid tumors were compared with benign nodules, TCR beta diversity was reportedly significantly higher in the malignant tumors. This held in both blood and tumor samples.

Sample: blood. The receptor was isolated from a male donor with papillary thyroid cancer or a benign thyroid nodule (not recorded which). Some clones in this sample may be carry-over from other donors' samples. The chain joins TRBV20-1 to TRBJ2-1, with a possible D match to TRBD2 (6 bases). Here the CDR3 reads CSAPAGGVSYNEQFF. As DNA, the CDR3 is TGCAGTGCCCCTGCGGGCGGGGTCTCCTACAATGAGCAGTTCTTC.